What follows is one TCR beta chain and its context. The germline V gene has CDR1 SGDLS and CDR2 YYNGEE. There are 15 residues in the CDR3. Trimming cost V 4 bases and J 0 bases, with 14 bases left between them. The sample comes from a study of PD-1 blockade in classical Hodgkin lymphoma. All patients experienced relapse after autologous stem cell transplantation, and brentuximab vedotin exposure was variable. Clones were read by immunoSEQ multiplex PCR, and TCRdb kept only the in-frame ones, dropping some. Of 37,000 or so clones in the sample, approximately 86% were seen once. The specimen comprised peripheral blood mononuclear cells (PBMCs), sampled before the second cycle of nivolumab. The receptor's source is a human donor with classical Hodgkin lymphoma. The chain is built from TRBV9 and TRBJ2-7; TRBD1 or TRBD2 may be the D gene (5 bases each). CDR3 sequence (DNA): TGTGCCAGCAGCCCGCTGGGGGTCAGCTCCTACGAGCAGTACTTC. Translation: CASSPLGVSSYEQYF.